This TCR beta chain is from a study of blood T cell repertoires in COVID-19. Whole-study context: Acute and convalescent COVID-19 samples came from the United States, Italy and Spain. From T cells, B-cell-depleted T cells, or PBMCs came the material, which was cDNA or gDNA.

As processed by the authors: Nucleated cell number was recorded as an estimate derived from reference gene primer amplification. Assay: immunoSEQ multiplex PCR; the TCRdb copy retains only in-frame clones and omits some. The DNA was the basis for D and trimming; V, J and clone size are from that table. The sample includes around 29,000 clones, roughly 73% of them seen just once. The sequenced sample was peripheral blood. The receptor comes from a woman aged 70 to 79 with active or convalescent COVID-19.

CDR3 residues: CASSLRTGGADGYTF. CDR3 DNA: TGCGCCAGCAGCCTCAGGACAGGGGGCGCCGATGGCTACACCTTC. The chain couples TRBV4-3 to TRBJ1-2; 11 bases match TRBD1. V was clipped by 4 bases and J by 6 bases; unmatched bases: 7. The germline V gene encodes CDR1 LGHNA and CDR2 YSLEER. The CDR3 runs 15 residues.